This T cell receptor (beta chain) is from a study of blood T cells in healthy people across ages (dated by TCRdb to 2014 to 2015). Context from the whole study: In model experiments, roughly one uniquely barcoded TCR beta cDNA molecule per two T cells was captured by template switching. Age-related changes in TCR beta repertoire diversity were measured in the study by deep sequencing normalized with unique cDNA molecular identifiers. The donors were divided into four age groups: young (average about 15 years), middle-aged (approximately 41), aged (roughly 60) and long-lived (more than 75). To avoid experimental bias, donors of different ages were distributed randomly across sequencing lanes. Two additional independent replicas of 1 million unique cDNA reads from the same blood draw were analyzed for two donors (one aged 18 to 29 and one aged 80 or older).

The 35 to 40 donors, aged 6 to 90 years, were systemically healthy Caucasian individuals from Russia. Each donor gave roughly 9.5 milliliters of peripheral blood, collected into EDTA-treated Vacutainer tubes. Ficoll-Paque density-gradient centrifugation was used to isolate PBMCs, with at least 7 million per sample. Total RNA was extracted from PBMCs with Trizol reagent, with at least 6 micrograms obtained per sample. Naive CD45RAhigh/CD27high T cell percentages were measured by flow cytometry on a PBMC aliquot from every donor. CDR1 LGHDT and CDR2 YNNKEL were looked up in the germline V gene (reference sequence). V is clipped by 1 base and J by 0 bases, and the sequence between their germline boundaries is 13 bases long. The CDR3 runs 17 amino acids, cysteine and phenylalanine included. Only CDR3 DNA is held: 51 bases, read in frame from base 1. This clonotype has a handful of counts. Its antigen is still unknown. It has no much larger one-base neighbor in the sample; base qualities were not kept.

The library was obtained by 5' RACE. Instrument used: Illumina HiSeq 2500. A second PCR of about 7 to 12 cycles was run with a J-beta primer mix and a sample-barcoded 5' primer. Each TCR beta cDNA molecule received a unique molecular identifier from a template-switch 5' adaptor carrying 12 random nucleotides. Each sample yielded at least 2.5 million CDR3-containing paired-end reads. The Mint cDNA synthesis kit, primed by a TRBC-specific oligonucleotide, was used to synthesize first-strand cDNA from all RNA. Following uracil-DNA glycosylase treatment, a first 18-cycle PCR with universal primers M1SS and BC2_uni_R was performed on all cDNA. Turning to the authors' computational methods: Normalization of each sample was performed by random selection of 1 million high-quality reads, each carrying a distinct molecular identifier. Reads with shared molecular identifiers were discarded instead of being binned into consensus sequences. MiTCR, set to a Q25 quality threshold and the strictest error-elimination algorithm, was used for CDR3 identification, clonotype clustering and error correction. A nonparametric unseen species model using Euler transformation provided a lower-bound estimate of total TCR beta diversity. TCRdb applied fastp at Q25 and MiXCR to the public reads, then kept only in-frame beta chains. Each record represents a unique CDR3 protein, reported with the most common genes and DNA among its rows. V and J calls and clone size were set by TCRdb, not the authors. The sample table contains 870,000 or so distinct CDR3 sequences; only one count was recorded for around 26% of them. Roughly 17% of the sample is in the top ten clones.

Results and caveats for the whole study, not just this receptor: As age increased, observed TCR beta diversity per million T cells dropped in a roughly linear way, and a significant reduction was already evident by age 40. Bulk unsorted PBMC profiling prevented conclusive comparison of naive and antigen-experienced compartments. Estimates of total diversity based on one million sequenced T cells were regarded as lower bounds and as underestimates. There was a strong correlation between observed TCR beta diversity and the percentage of naive T cells measured by flow cytometry. Because the CMV infection status of the donors was unknown, age-related changes in expanded clonotypes may potentially have been confounded. Compared with the aged group, the long-lived group had more naive CD4+ T cells, fewer expanded clones and increased TCR diversity, suggesting age selection.

Material: blood. This chain joins TRBV3-1 to TRBJ1-3; the D gene cannot be named for sure. The TCR sequence derives from an elderly woman in good health. The base sequence is TGTGCCAGCAGCCAAGTTTGGCGGACGAGCTCTGGAAACACCATATATTTT. The encoded protein is CASSQVWRTSSGNTIYF. The CDR3 plus the reference TRBV3-1 and TRBJ1-3 genes for the other parts give the full variable domain: DTAVSQTPKYLVTQMGNDKSIKCEQNLGHDTMYWYKQDSKKFLKIMFSYNNKELIINETVPNRFSPKSPDKAHLNLHINSLELGDSAVYFCASSQVWRTSSGNTIYFGEGSWLTVV.